The rows below give T cell receptor beta chains drawn from one sample of a study of shared clonotypes between healthy human individuals. Data came from immunoSEQ multiplex PCR; TCRdb stores just in-frame clones and leaves some out. This table has about 2,500,000 clones, roughly nine tenths appearing once. Sample: naive CD4+ T cells sorted from blood. The receptors were gathered from a man in his late teens or twenties in good health. Each CDR3 is given with its conserved first and last residue. The order of the fields is clone size, V gene, J gene, D gene, CDR3 DNA, CDR3 protein. A D gene is named only where the DNA matches it firmly. Size values are once, few and many counts, or a class for expanded clones, and some rows have none.

size: .
V: TRBV10-1
J: TRBJ2-5
D: TRBD2
DNA: TGCGCCAGCAGCAAATCTAGGACTAGCGGACAAGAGACCCAGTACTTC
CDR3: CASSKSRTSGQETQYF

size: .
V: TRBV11-2
J: TRBJ2-1
D: TRBD1
DNA: TGTGCCAGCAGTATGGACAGGGGGTCCTACAATGAGCAGTTCTTC
CDR3: CASSMDRGSYNEQFF

size: .
V: TRBV21-1
J: TRBJ2-2
D: .
DNA: TGTGCCAGCAGCAACCCCACGACAGGGGAAACCGGGGAGCTGTTTTTT
CDR3: CASSNPTTGETGELFF

size: .
V: TRBV30
J: TRBJ2-1
D: .
DNA: TGTGCCTGGAGCCACGACTCCTCGGGCTACAATGAGCAGTTCTTC
CDR3: CAWSHDSSGYNEQFF

size: .
V: TRBV6-5
J: TRBJ1-5
D: TRBD1
DNA: TGTGCCAGCAGTTTCGGACAGGCCGATCAGCCCCAGCATTTT
CDR3: CASSFGQADQPQHF

size: .
V: TRBV28
J: TRBJ1-4
D: TRBD1
DNA: TGTGCCAGCAGTACAGGGGGCACTAATGAAAAACTGTTTTTT
CDR3: CASSTGGTNEKLFF

size: .
V: TRBV7-9
J: TRBJ2-3
D: TRBD2
DNA: TGTGCCAGCAGCCCCAGATTGGGGACTAGCGAACACACAGATACGCAGTATTTT
CDR3: CASSPRLGTSEHTDTQYF

size: .
V: TRBV6-1
J: TRBJ2-3
D: .
DNA: TGTGCCAGCAGGGCGAGACTAGATGCGCAGTATTTT
CDR3: CASRARLDAQYF

size: .
V: TRBV9
J: TRBJ2-2
D: .
DNA: TGTGCCAGCAGCACGGGGGTACCTGGAACCGGGGAGCTGTTTTTT
CDR3: CASSTGVPGTGELFF

size: .
V: TRBV6-1
J: TRBJ2-3
D: TRBD2
DNA: TGTGCCAGCAAGCAACGCGGGACTAGTACAGATACGCAGTATTTT
CDR3: CASKQRGTSTDTQYF

size: .
V: TRBV6-6
J: TRBJ1-1
D: .
DNA: TGTGCCAGCAGTTACAGGAGGATCACGAACACTGAAGCTTTCTTT
CDR3: CASSYRRITNTEAFF

size: .
V: TRBV18
J: TRBJ2-5
D: .
DNA: TGTGCCAGCTCACTAAACAGGGGGGGCGAAGAGACCCAGTACTTC
CDR3: CASSLNRGGEETQYF

size: .
V: TRBV6-5
J: TRBJ2-2
D: .
DNA: TGTGCCAGCATCGCCCAGCATCAGGGCACCGGGGAGCTGTTTTTT
CDR3: CASIAQHQGTGELFF

size: .
V: TRBV2
J: TRBJ1-1
D: .
DNA: TGTGCCAGCAGTGAAAGGGCCGTGAACACTGAAGCTTTCTTT
CDR3: CASSERAVNTEAFF

size: .
V: TRBV25-1
J: TRBJ2-1
D: .
DNA: TGTGCCAGCAGGGGCAGGGTTCCCTACAATGAGCAGTTCTTC
CDR3: CASRGRVPYNEQFF

size: .
V: TRBV10-3
J: TRBJ1-1
D: .
DNA: TGTGCCACCCGGGACATAATGAACACTGAAGCTTTCTTT
CDR3: CATRDIMNTEAFF

size: .
V: TRBV6-1
J: TRBJ1-6
D: TRBD1
DNA: TGTGCCAGCAGTGACTTACAGGGGGCGAATAATTCACCCCTCCACTTT
CDR3: CASSDLQGANNSPLHF

size: .
V: TRBV7-3
J: TRBJ2-3
D: TRBD2
DNA: TGTGCCAGCAGCCGGATAGCGGGGGATACGCAGTATTTT
CDR3: CASSRIAGDTQYF

size: .
V: TRBV27
J: TRBJ2-1
D: TRBD2
DNA: TGTGCCAGCGGCCGGACTAGCGGGAGGGCCCTTCACGATGAGCAGTTCTTC
CDR3: CASGRTSGRALHDEQFF

size: .
V: TRBV15
J: TRBJ1-1
D: .
DNA: TGTGCCACCAGCAGAGGACTGGTCGGGGGACTTAGAACTGAAGCTTTCTTT
CDR3: CATSRGLVGGLRTEAFF

size: .
V: TRBV9
J: TRBJ2-5
D: .
DNA: TGTGCCAGCAGCGTAGACGAGGGGTACTCCGGGTGGGAGACCCAGTACTTC
CDR3: CASSVDEGYSGWETQYF

size: .
V: TRBV6-5
J: TRBJ2-7
D: TRBD2
DNA: TGTGCCAGCAGTGGACTAGCGGGGCCACCCTACGAGCAGTACTTC
CDR3: CASSGLAGPPYEQYF

size: .
V: TRBV7-9
J: TRBJ2-3
D: .
DNA: TGTGCCAGCAGCTTAGTTCTTGGTGGCAGCACAGATACGCAGTATTTT
CDR3: CASSLVLGGSTDTQYF

size: .
V: TRBV7-2
J: TRBJ2-7
D: .
DNA: TGTGCCAGCAGCTTAGTTTCGGGAGCTCTCTACGAGCAGTACTTC
CDR3: CASSLVSGALYEQYF

size: .
V: TRBV11-2
J: TRBJ2-2
D: .
DNA: TGTGCCAGCAGAGGATGGCAGGCGAACACCGGGGAGCTGTTTTTT
CDR3: CASRGWQANTGELFF

size: .
V: TRBV7-9
J: TRBJ2-2
D: .
DNA: TGTGCCAGCAGCTTCGACCCGTCCGGGGAGCTGTTTTTT
CDR3: CASSFDPSGELFF

size: .
V: TRBV7-8
J: TRBJ2-1
D: TRBD2
DNA: TGTGCCAGCCTAACTAGCGGGGGGACGAATGAGCAGTTCTTC
CDR3: CASLTSGGTNEQFF

size: .
V: TRBV7-2
J: TRBJ1-4
D: TRBD1
DNA: TGTGCCAGCAGCACCACCGGACAGGTCTTAAATGAAAAACTGTTTTTT
CDR3: CASSTTGQVLNEKLFF

size: .
V: TRBV5-1
J: TRBJ1-1
D: .
DNA: TGCGCCAGCAGCTTGGACCCTATATGGGCAGGGTCTAGCACTGAAGCTTTCTTT
CDR3: CASSLDPIWAGSSTEAFF

size: once
V: TRBV5-1
J: TRBJ2-1
D: TRBD2
DNA: TGCGCCAGCAGCAGCGGGGGGGCCCACAATGAGCAGTTCTTC
CDR3: CASSSGGAHNEQFF

size: once
V: TRBV5-1
J: TRBJ1-4
D: .
DNA: TGCGCCAGCAGCTCCACGGGACGAAATAATGAAAAACTGTTTTTT
CDR3: CASSSTGRNNEKLFF

size: .
V: TRBV19
J: TRBJ1-5
D: TRBD1
DNA: TGTGCCAGTAGTATGGGGGACAGGCCCAATCAGCCCCAGCATTTT
CDR3: CASSMGDRPNQPQHF

size: .
V: TRBV25-1
J: TRBJ2-5
D: .
DNA: TGTGCCAGCAGTGAATTGGCGCGGGAGACCCAGTACTTC
CDR3: CASSELARETQYF

size: .
V: TRBV30
J: TRBJ2-6
D: .
DNA: TGTGCCTGGAGTGTAGAGGGCGCGGGGGCCAACGTCCTGACTTTC
CDR3: CAWSVEGAGANVLTF

size: .
V: TRBV13
J: TRBJ2-2
D: TRBD2
DNA: TGTGCCAGCAGCGCTTCCCGACTAGCGGACACCGGGGAGCTGTTTTTT
CDR3: CASSASRLADTGELFF

size: .
V: TRBV9
J: TRBJ1-4
D: TRBD1
DNA: TGTGCCAGCAGCCGAATCGACAGGGGGAGTGAAAAACTGTTTTTT
CDR3: CASSRIDRGSEKLFF

size: .
V: TRBV15
J: TRBJ1-5
D: TRBD1
DNA: TGTGCCACCAGCAGAGGGGACAGGACAAGCAATCAGCCCCAGCATTTT
CDR3: CATSRGDRTSNQPQHF

size: .
V: TRBV11-2
J: TRBJ2-3
D: .
DNA: TGTGCCAGCAGCTTAGGAGGGGGGGCCCTCGATACGCAGTATTTT
CDR3: CASSLGGGALDTQYF

size: .
V: TRBV2
J: TRBJ1-3
D: TRBD1
DNA: TGTGCCAGCAGTCACGACAGGGGCGAAGCAAACACCATATATTTT
CDR3: CASSHDRGEANTIYF

size: .
V: TRBV18
J: TRBJ2-2
D: TRBD2
DNA: TGTGCCAGCTCCGAGCGGGGTTACACCGGGGAGCTGTTTTTT
CDR3: CASSERGYTGELFF

size: .
V: TRBV2
J: TRBJ2-7
D: .
DNA: TGTGCCAGCAGTGAATTGGGGTCCTCCTACGAGCAGTACTTC
CDR3: CASSELGSSYEQYF

size: .
V: TRBV6-1
J: TRBJ2-7
D: .
DNA: TGTGCCAGCATTGACTCGGGGGCTCTATCCTACGAGCAGTACTTC
CDR3: CASIDSGALSYEQYF

size: .
V: TRBV19
J: TRBJ1-6
D: .
DNA: TGTGCCAGTAGTATAGCACAGGATTCACCCCTCCACTTT
CDR3: CASSIAQDSPLHF

size: .
V: TRBV6-1
J: TRBJ1-5
D: .
DNA: TGTGCCAGCAGTGAACCTCGAACGGCCGGCAATCAGCCCCAGCATTTT
CDR3: CASSEPRTAGNQPQHF

size: .
V: TRBV29-1
J: TRBJ1-1
D: .
DNA: TGCAGCGTTGGACAGGACACGAACACTGAAGCTTTCTTT
CDR3: CSVGQDTNTEAFF

size: once
V: TRBV27
J: TRBJ1-2
D: .
DNA: TGTGCCAGCAGAAACTGGTATGGCTACACCTTC
CDR3: CASRNWYGYTF

size: .
V: TRBV7-9
J: TRBJ1-2
D: .
DNA: TGTGCCAGCAGCTTAAATGAGGGTAGCTATGGCTACACCTTC
CDR3: CASSLNEGSYGYTF

size: .
V: TRBV11-2
J: TRBJ1-1
D: .
DNA: TGTGCCAGCAGCTTCGAGGGAATTTTGGATGAAGCTTTCTTT
CDR3: CASSFEGILDEAFF